Each of the 32 T cell receptor beta chains below was sequenced from the same sample in a study of shared clonotypes between healthy human individuals. The table came from immunoSEQ multiplex PCR; TCRdb's copy has only in-frame clones and leaves some out. The profile shows about 1.1 million clones, about 80% of them singletons. Material for sequencing was memory CD4+ T cells from PBMCs. The subset here: CD45RA-negative fraction. These receptors all stem from a man aged 18 to 35 in good health. Some clones in this sample may be carry-over from other donors' samples.

The chain uses TRBV12-5 and TRBJ2-1, with 7 bases aligning to TRBD2. With 1 base clipped from V and 6 bases from J, the junction kept 18 bases outside the gene matches. Germline V gene data show CDR1 as LGHNT and CDR2 as FRNRAP. The CDR3 totals 19 residues. CDR3 sequence: CASGLGPLLGRELFNEQFF. The CDR3 nucleotides are TGTGCTAGTGGTTTGGGGCCTCTTCTAGGGCGGGAGTTGTTCAATGAGCAGTTCTTC.

This clone has a handful of counts. This chain connects TRBV28 to TRBJ1-1, with D perhaps matching TRBD1 (5 bases). Trimming took off 8 bases at V and 1 base at J, with 11 bases between the two ends. The CDR3 consists of 13 residues. Germline-derived CDR1 and CDR2 are MDHEN and SYDVKM. The chain's CDR3 is CASRDQGNTEAFF. CDR3 sequence (DNA): TGTGCCAGCCGAGATCAGGGGAACACTGAAGCTTTCTTT.

As for this clone: At one of its ends the junction is not consistent with the germline gene, which may arise from a read error. The chain is built from TRBV7-2 and TRBJ2-7; 9 nucleotides align to TRBD2. The CDR3 sequence is 14 residues long. The germline CDR1 and CDR2 sequences are SGHTA and FQGNSA. The CDR3 loop reads CASSPSAGGLAGNF. For the CDR3, the DNA is TGTGCCAGCAGCCCTAGTGCCGGAGGCCTAGCGGGAAACTTC.

J is TRBJ2-7 and V is TRBV5-6; D is possibly TRBD1 (5 bases). V lost 4 bases, J lost 3 bases, and 14 bases lay in between. The CDR3 runs to 14 residues. Germline values: CDR1 SGHDT, CDR2 YYEEEE. The CDR3 here is CASSTLKGDYEQYF. CDR3 bases: TGTGCCAGCAGCACCTTGAAAGGGGACTACGAGCAGTACTTC.

This chain joins TRBV18 and TRBJ1-1; D remains unclear. This CDR3 region has 14 residues. Germline V gene lookup returns CDR1 KGHSH and CDR2 LQKENI. Trimming left V 0 bases short and J 4 bases short, with 9 bases between. The CDR3 loop reads CASSPPSGITEAFF. As DNA, the CDR3 is TGTGCCAGCTCACCACCCTCGGGAATCACTGAAGCTTTCTTT.

V and J are TRBV7-9 and TRBJ2-7; 7 bases align to TRBD1. Trimming took 2 bases from V and 2 from J; bases not matched to a gene: 6. Germline CDR1 SEHNR, CDR2 FQNEAQ (reference sequence). This CDR3 has 15 residues. The CDR3 sequence: CASSLRLGQTYEQYF. Written as DNA, the CDR3 is TGTGCCAGCAGCTTACGATTGGGACAGACCTACGAGCAGTACTTC.

This clone showed up just a few times. This CDR3 is also generated by other DNA sequences in the sample. The rearrangement joins TRBV5-1 to TRBJ1-5; D gene uncertain. CDR1 and CDR2 from the germline V gene are SGHRS and YFSETQ. This CDR3 comprises 13 residues. V dropped 0 bases and J dropped 5 bases, with 6 bases sitting between them. CDR3: CASSLGTDQPQHF. CDR3 bases: TGCGCCAGCAGCTTGGGAACCGATCAGCCCCAGCATTTT. Based on the CDR3 plus reference TRBV5-1 and TRBJ1-5, the full variable domain is KAGVTQTPRYLIKTRGQQVTLSCSPISGHRSVSWYQQTPGQGLQFLFEYFSETQRNKGNFPGRFSGRQFSNSRSEMNVSTLELGDSALYLCASSLGTDQPQHFGDGTRLSIL.

The chain combines TRBV2 with TRBJ1-1, with 7 bases aligning to TRBD1. Losses at the gene ends were 9 bases for V and 3 bases for J; bases not matched to a gene: 7. The CDR3 loop spans 13 amino acids. Germline V lookup: CDR1 SNHLY, CDR2 FYNNEI. CDR3 nucleotides: TGTGCCAGTCGGACAGGTCTCGACACTGAAGCTTTCTTT. The encoded protein is CASRTGLDTEAFF.

The chain carries TRBV5-1 and TRBJ2-1; D might be TRBD2 (5 bases). The ends were cut back, 2 bases at V and 6 bases at J, with 12 bases in the middle. This CDR3 is built from 14 residues. The germline gives CDR1 SGHRS, CDR2 YFSETQ. This CDR3 reads CASSLLDLRNEQFF. The CDR3 coding sequence is TGCGCCAGCAGCTTACTAGATCTACGCAATGAGCAGTTCTTC.

This chain uses TRBV27 with TRBJ2-2; D is tentatively TRBD1 or TRBD2 (5 bases each). The V end lost 6 bases, the J end lost 1 base, and 9 bases lay between the germline ends. Germline V CDR1 and CDR2: MNHEY, SMNVEV (reference sequence). The CDR3 runs to 14 residues. CDR3 amino acids: CASRGTRNTGELFF. The CDR3 bases are TGTGCCAGCAGAGGGACGAGGAACACCGGGGAGCTGTTTTTT.

This chain connects TRBV11-2 to TRBJ2-5; tentatively, D is TRBD1 (5 bases). Per the germline V gene, CDR1 is SGHAT and CDR2 is FQNNGV. V shed 3 bases and J shed 4 bases, with 12 bases lying between them. This CDR3 is 14 amino acids long. DNA for the CDR3: TGTGCCAGCAGCTTCAATGACAGAGGAGAGACCCAGTACTTC. Translating gives CASSFNDRGETQYF.

V and J are TRBV6-5 and TRBJ1-2, with 9 nucleotides matching TRBD1. Trimming at V came to 5 bases and at J to 4 bases, leaving 8 bases not matched to a gene. The V gene's germline CDR1 is MNHEY and CDR2 SVGAGI. CDR3 length: 15 amino acids. CDR3 sequence reads: CASSPGLTGGYGYTF. CDR3 bases: TGTGCCAGCAGTCCAGGACTGACAGGGGGCTATGGCTACACCTTC.

The chain joins TRBV7-9 to TRBJ2-1, with 12 bases matching TRBD2. CDR3 length: 14 residues. J was trimmed by 8 bases and V by 3 bases; bases with no gene match: 2. The germline CDR1 and CDR2 sequences are SEHNR and FQNEAQ (reference sequence). The CDR3, as DNA: TGTGCCAGCAGCTTTCCTAGCGGGAGGGATGAGCAGTTCTTC. It codes for CASSFPSGRDEQFF.

This rearrangement joins TRBV5-1 to TRBJ2-7; tentatively, D is TRBD1 (6 bases). The CDR3 sequence is 13 residues long. CDR1 SGHRS and CDR2 YFSETQ come from the germline V gene. Trimming stripped 4 bases from V and 9 bases from J, with 17 bases between. The CDR3 coding sequence is TGCGCCAGCAGCGTCGGACAGCCTTGGGGGCAGTACTTC. As protein: CASSVGQPWGQYF. Supplemented by reference TRBV5-1 and TRBJ2-7, the full variable domain reads KAGVTQTPRYLIKTRGQQVTLSCSPISGHRSVSWYQQTPGQGLQFLFEYFSETQRNKGNFPGRFSGRQFSNSRSEMNVSTLELGDSALYLCASSVGQPWGQYFGPGTRLTVT.

V usage is TRBV2 and J usage is TRBJ2-1; tentative D call: TRBD2 (6 bases). The CDR3 totals 13 residues. V dropped 5 bases and J dropped 8 bases, with 13 bases sitting between them. Per the germline V gene, CDR1 is SNHLY and CDR2 is FYNNEI. The chain's CDR3 is CASSLWGGDEQFF. The CDR3 DNA follows: TGTGCCAGCAGTCTCTGGGGAGGAGATGAGCAGTTCTTC.

This clone has a single count. The rearrangement uses TRBV28 and TRBJ2-7, with a possible D match to TRBD2 (7 bases). CDR1 and CDR2 from the germline V gene are MDHEN and SYDVKM. The V and J ends lost 7 bases and 2 bases respectively, with 12 bases between them. The CDR3 totals 13 residues. The CDR3 protein is CASTRGAAYEQYF. The CDR3 DNA reads as TGTGCCAGCACCCGGGGGGCAGCCTACGAGCAGTACTTC.

This chain uses TRBV28 with TRBJ1-5, with D unclear. The length of the CDR3 is 12 residues. CDR1 is MDHEN and CDR2 is SYDVKM in the germline V gene. The ends were cut back, 10 bases at V and 4 bases at J, with 11 bases in the middle. Here the CDR3 reads CATGPVNQPQHF. The CDR3 coding sequence is TGTGCCACCGGGCCGGTTAATCAGCCCCAGCATTTT.

V and J are TRBV5-6 and TRBJ1-3, with a weak D call TRBD1 (5 bases). The CDR3 totals 15 residues. The V gene lost 2 bases and the J gene lost 4 bases, with 13 bases spanning the gap. Germline CDR1 and CDR2: SGHDT and YYEEEE. The CDR3 sequence is CASSFGGAAGNTIYF. The CDR3 nucleotides read TGTGCCAGCAGCTTCGGTGGGGCCGCCGGAAACACCATATATTTT.

The sample holds one count of this clone. The rearrangement links TRBV5-1 to TRBJ2-2; the match to TRBD1 covers 9 bases. Trimming took 0 bases from V and 1 from J; bases not matched to a gene: 4. The CDR3 extends over 17 amino acids. Germline V CDR1 and CDR2: SGHRS, YFSETQ. The CDR3 DNA sequence: TGCGCCAGCAGCTTGGACCCGGGACAGGGGAACACCGGGGAGCTGTTTTTT. Protein product: CASSLDPGQGNTGELFF.

CDR3 loop: CASRPANEKLFF. DNA for the CDR3: TGTGCCAGCAGGCCAGCAAATGAAAAACTGTTTTTT. The chain couples TRBV7-9 to TRBJ1-4; D is uncertain. Trimming left V 6 bases short and J 5 bases short, with 7 bases between. The CDR3 has 12 residues. Germline V gene sequence: CDR1 SEHNR, CDR2 FQNEAQ (reference sequence).

The chain links TRBV19 to TRBJ2-2; unclear D gene. With 2 bases removed from V and 5 bases from J, the gap between germline ends came to 6 bases. Germline loops: CDR1 LNHDA, CDR2 SQIVND (reference sequence). The CDR3 totals 13 residues. The CDR3 protein is CASSISGTGELFF. CDR3 nucleotide sequence: TGTGCCAGTAGTATAAGTGGGACCGGGGAGCTGTTTTTT.

The rearrangement uses TRBV15 and TRBJ2-1, with 7 bases lining up with TRBD2. The J segment lost 12 bases and the V segment lost 0 bases, leaving 5 bases of the junction unmatched. From germline, CDR1 is LNHNV and CDR2 YYDKDF (reference sequence). This CDR3 is built from 13 residues. The DNA for the CDR3 is TGTGCCACCAGCAGAGACTCAACTAGCGTGCAGTTCTTC. Amino acids: CATSRDSTSVQFF.

The genes are TRBV7-2 and TRBJ2-3; possible D gene TRBD2, 5 bases. CDR1 is SGHTA, CDR2 FQGNSA, per germline. The CDR3 extends over 14 amino acids. Trimming pared 8 bases from V and 4 bases from J, leaving 16 bases between. The CDR3 DNA reads as TGTGCCAGCCGTAAGCGGTCTAGCTCAGATACGCAGTATTTT. Its protein is CASRKRSSSDTQYF.

This chain uses TRBV7-7 with TRBJ2-2; D possibly uses TRBD1 or TRBD2 (5 bases each). The CDR3 length is 16 residues. V lost 4 bases to trimming and J lost 1 base, with 13 bases between them. Germline V gene data show CDR1 as SSHAT and CDR2 as FNYEAQ (reference sequence). CDR3 region: CASSSGPAGNTGELFF. The CDR3 DNA follows: TGTGCCAGCAGCTCGGGACCGGCCGGGAACACCGGGGAGCTGTTTTTT.

This clone has only one observation. The chain carries TRBV5-1 and TRBJ1-2; 10 bases agree with TRBD1. The V gene end was trimmed by 4 bases and the J gene end by 1 base; junction bases not matched to a gene: 10. Germline assignment: CDR1 SGHRS and CDR2 YFSETQ. The CDR3 has 17 residues. The CDR3 DNA follows: TGCGCCAGCAGCCCAAGACAGGGGGCTAATCTTAACTATGGCTACACCTTC. It encodes CASSPRQGANLNYGYTF. The variable domain in full, with the rest retrieved from reference TRBV5-1 and TRBJ1-2, is KAGVTQTPRYLIKTRGQQVTLSCSPISGHRSVSWYQQTPGQGLQFLFEYFSETQRNKGNFPGRFSGRQFSNSRSEMNVSTLELGDSALYLCASSPRQGANLNYGYTFGSGTRLTVV.

This clone was seen only a few times. The gene calls are TRBV7-2 and TRBJ2-5, with a possible D match to TRBD2 (5 bases). CDR3 length equals 16 residues. The ends were cut back, 1 base at V and 5 bases at J, with 17 bases in the middle. The V gene's germline CDR1 is SGHTA and CDR2 FQGNSA. CDR3 nucleotides: TGTGCCAGCAGCTTAGTGAGGGTCCAGACGGGGGAGACCCAGTACTTC. Protein: CASSLVRVQTGETQYF. The full variable domain, completed using reference TRBV7-2 and TRBJ2-5, is GAGVSQSPSNKVTEKGKDVELRCDPISGHTALYWYRQSLGQGLEFLIYFQGNSAPDKSGLPSDRFSAERTGGSVSTLTIQRTQQEDSAVYLCASSLVRVQTGETQYFGPGTRLLVL.

The V and J genes are TRBV29-1 and TRBJ2-3, with D perhaps matching TRBD1 (5 bases). Trimming pared 4 bases from V and 4 bases from J, leaving 12 bases between. CDR1 SQVTM and CDR2 ANQGSEA come from the germline V gene. CDR3 length: 13 residues. The CDR3 sequence: CSVGVRGADTQYF. The CDR3 bases are TGCAGCGTTGGGGTTAGGGGTGCAGATACGCAGTATTTT.

This clone was seen repeatedly, ten times or more. This chain joins TRBV5-1 and TRBJ1-2, with D uncertain. Germline lookup yields CDR1 SGHRS and CDR2 YFSETQ. The CDR3 extends over 15 amino acids. The germline V and J ends were trimmed by 1 base and 1 base, with 11 bases remaining between them. CDR3 residues: CASSLSPTVNYGYTF. CDR3 coding DNA: TGCGCCAGCAGCTTGAGTCCCACAGTTAACTATGGCTACACCTTC. Using reference TRBV5-1 and TRBJ1-2 for the parts outside the CDR3, the full variable domain is KAGVTQTPRYLIKTRGQQVTLSCSPISGHRSVSWYQQTPGQGLQFLFEYFSETQRNKGNFPGRFSGRQFSNSRSEMNVSTLELGDSALYLCASSLSPTVNYGYTFGSGTRLTVV.

The V and J genes are TRBV2 and TRBJ2-5; D perhaps matches TRBD1 (6 bases). The V end was cut by 2 bases, the J end by 5 bases, with 9 bases between. The CDR3 has 13 residues. Germline CDR1 SNHLY, CDR2 FYNNEI. CDR3 sequence: CASSEQGPETQYF. The CDR3 coding sequence is TGTGCCAGCAGTGAACAGGGGCCCGAGACCCAGTACTTC. Full variable domain (outside the CDR3, taken from reference TRBV2 and TRBJ2-5): EPEVTQTPSHQVTQMGQEVILRCVPISNHLYFYWYRQILGQKVEFLVSFYNNEISEKSEIFDDQFSVERPDGSNFTLKIRSTKLEDSAMYFCASSEQGPETQYFGPGTRLLVL.

This sequence joins TRBV19 and TRBJ2-7; perhaps D is TRBD1 or TRBD2 (6 bases each). Germline lookup yields CDR1 LNHDA and CDR2 SQIVND (reference sequence). The V end was cut by 4 bases, the J end by 1 base, with 11 bases between. CDR3 length: 14 residues. CDR3 nucleotide sequence: TGTGCCAGTAGTAATGGGGGGCTGTCCTACGAGCAGTACTTC. The encoded protein is CASSNGGLSYEQYF.

This clone was recorded only once. The chain is built from TRBV10-3 and TRBJ1-4; maybe TRBD1 (5 bases). Trimming cost V 5 bases and J 3 bases, with 13 bases left between them. Germline assignment: CDR1 ENHRY and CDR2 SYGVKD. The CDR3 totals 15 residues. In nucleotides, the CDR3 is TGTGCCATCAGTCGGGGGGAGGAAGCTAATGAAAAACTGTTTTTT. Translating gives CAISRGEEANEKLFF.

Note on this clone: Other DNA variants within this sample encode the same CDR3. The chain joins TRBV28 to TRBJ2-3, with D perhaps matching TRBD1 or TRBD2 (6 bases each). This CDR3 is built from 14 residues. Germline lookup yields CDR1 MDHEN and CDR2 SYDVKM. V shed 6 bases and J shed 1 base, with 11 bases lying between them. CDR3 loop: CASRGGRGTDTQYF. DNA of the CDR3: TGTGCCAGCAGAGGGGGGAGAGGCACAGATACGCAGTATTTT.